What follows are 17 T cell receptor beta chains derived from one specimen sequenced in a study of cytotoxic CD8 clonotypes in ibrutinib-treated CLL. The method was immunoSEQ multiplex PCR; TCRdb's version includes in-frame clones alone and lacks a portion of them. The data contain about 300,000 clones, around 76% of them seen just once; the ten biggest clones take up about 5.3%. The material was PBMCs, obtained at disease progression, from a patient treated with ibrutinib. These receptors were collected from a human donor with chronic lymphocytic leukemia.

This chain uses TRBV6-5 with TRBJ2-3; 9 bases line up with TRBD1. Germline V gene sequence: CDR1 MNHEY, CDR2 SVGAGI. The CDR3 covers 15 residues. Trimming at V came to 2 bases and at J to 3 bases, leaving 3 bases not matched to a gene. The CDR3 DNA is TGTGCCAGCAGTTACGTCGACAGGGGGACAGATACGCAGTATTTT. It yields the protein CASSYVDRGTDTQYF.

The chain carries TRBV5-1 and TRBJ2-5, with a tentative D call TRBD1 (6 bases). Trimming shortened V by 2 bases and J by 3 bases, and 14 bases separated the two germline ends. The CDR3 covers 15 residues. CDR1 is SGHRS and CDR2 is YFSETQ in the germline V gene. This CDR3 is CASSLSSPGEETQYF. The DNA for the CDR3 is TGCGCCAGCAGCTTATCTAGCCCAGGGGAAGAGACCCAGTACTTC. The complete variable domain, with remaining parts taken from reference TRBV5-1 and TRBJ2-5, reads KAGVTQTPRYLIKTRGQQVTLSCSPISGHRSVSWYQQTPGQGLQFLFEYFSETQRNKGNFPGRFSGRQFSNSRSEMNVSTLELGDSALYLCASSLSSPGEETQYFGPGTRLLVL.

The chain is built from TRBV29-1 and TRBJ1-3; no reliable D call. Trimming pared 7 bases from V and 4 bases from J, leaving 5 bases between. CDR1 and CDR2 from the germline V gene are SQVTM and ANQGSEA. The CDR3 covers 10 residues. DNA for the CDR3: TGCAGCGCGATAGGAAACACCATATATTTT. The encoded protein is CSAIGNTIYF.

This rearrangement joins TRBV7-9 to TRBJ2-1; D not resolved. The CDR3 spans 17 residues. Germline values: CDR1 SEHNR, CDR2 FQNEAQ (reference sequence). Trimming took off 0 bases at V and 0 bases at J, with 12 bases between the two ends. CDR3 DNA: TGTGCCAGCAGCTTAGCGGTGTGGTTGTACTCCTACAATGAGCAGTTCTTC. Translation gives CASSLAVWLYSYNEQFF.

This CDR3 is CASSPDILAEFRDTQYF. Written as DNA, the CDR3 is TGTGCCAGCAGCCCAGACATACTAGCGGAATTTAGGGATACGCAGTATTTT. The rearrangement uses TRBV7-2 and TRBJ2-3; 8 bases align to TRBD2. The CDR3 spans 17 residues. Per germline, CDR1 SGHTA and CDR2 FQGNSA. V gave up 5 bases and J gave up 6 bases; unmatched junction bases: 16.

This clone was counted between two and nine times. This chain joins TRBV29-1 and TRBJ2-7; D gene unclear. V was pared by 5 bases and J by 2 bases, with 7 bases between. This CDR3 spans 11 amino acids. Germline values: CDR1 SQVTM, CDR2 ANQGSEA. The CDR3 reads CSVLGTYEQYF. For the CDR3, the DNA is TGCAGCGTTTTGGGGACCTACGAGCAGTACTTC.

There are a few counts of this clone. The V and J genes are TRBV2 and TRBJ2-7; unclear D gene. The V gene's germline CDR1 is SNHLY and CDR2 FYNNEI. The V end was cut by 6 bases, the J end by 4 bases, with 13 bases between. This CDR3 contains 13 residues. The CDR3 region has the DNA TGTGCCAGCAGCGTTACGATCGAATACGAGCAGTACTTC. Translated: CASSVTIEYEQYF.

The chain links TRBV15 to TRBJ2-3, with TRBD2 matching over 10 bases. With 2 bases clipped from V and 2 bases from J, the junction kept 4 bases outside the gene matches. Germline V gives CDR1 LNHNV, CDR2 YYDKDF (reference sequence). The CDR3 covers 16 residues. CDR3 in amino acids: CATSRLLAGHTDTQYF. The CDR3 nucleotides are TGTGCCACCAGCAGATTACTAGCGGGACACACAGATACGCAGTATTTT.

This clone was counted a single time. The CDR3: CASSLGPGGRIDEQYF. In nucleotides, the CDR3 is TGCGCCAGCAGCTTGGGCCCGGGAGGGAGGATCGACGAGCAGTACTTC. The chain uses TRBV5-1 and TRBJ2-7; 8 nucleotides align to TRBD2. CDR3 length: 16 amino acids. Trimming removed 0 bases from V and 5 bases from J; junction bases left unmatched: 10. Germline CDR1 is SGHRS and CDR2 is YFSETQ.

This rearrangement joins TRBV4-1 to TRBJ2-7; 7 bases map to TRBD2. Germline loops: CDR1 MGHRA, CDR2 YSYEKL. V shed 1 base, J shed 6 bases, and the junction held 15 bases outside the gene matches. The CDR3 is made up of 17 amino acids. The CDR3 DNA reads TGCGCCAGCAGCCAAGTAATGACAAAAGCGGGGTTTGCCGAGCAGTACTTC. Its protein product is CASSQVMTKAGFAEQYF.

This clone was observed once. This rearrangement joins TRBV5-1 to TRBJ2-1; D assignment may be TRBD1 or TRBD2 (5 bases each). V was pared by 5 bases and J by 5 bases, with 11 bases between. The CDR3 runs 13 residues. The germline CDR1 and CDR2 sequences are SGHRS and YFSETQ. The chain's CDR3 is CASRIRENNEQFF. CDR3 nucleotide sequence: TGCGCCAGCAGGATCAGGGAGAACAATGAGCAGTTCTTC.

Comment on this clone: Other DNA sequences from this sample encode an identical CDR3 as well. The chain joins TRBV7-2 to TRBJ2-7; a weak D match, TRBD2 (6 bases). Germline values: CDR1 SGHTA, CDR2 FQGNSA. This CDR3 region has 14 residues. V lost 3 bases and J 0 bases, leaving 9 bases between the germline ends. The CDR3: CASSLAGSSYEQYF. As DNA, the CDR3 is TGTGCCAGCAGCTTGGCGGGAAGCTCCTACGAGCAGTACTTC.

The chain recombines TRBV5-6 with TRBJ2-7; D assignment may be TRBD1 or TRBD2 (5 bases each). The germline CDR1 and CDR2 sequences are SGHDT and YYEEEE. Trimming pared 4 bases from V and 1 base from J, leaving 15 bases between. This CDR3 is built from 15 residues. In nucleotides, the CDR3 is TGTGCCAGCAGCCGGGACCCCAGAATATCCTACGAGCAGTACTTC. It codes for CASSRDPRISYEQYF.

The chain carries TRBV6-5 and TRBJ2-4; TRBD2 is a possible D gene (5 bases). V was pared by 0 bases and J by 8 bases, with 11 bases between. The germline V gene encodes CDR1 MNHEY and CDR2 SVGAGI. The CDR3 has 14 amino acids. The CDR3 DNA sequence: TGTGCCAGCAGTTACTCAGGACTCGTGGACATTCAGTACTTC. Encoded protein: CASSYSGLVDIQYF.

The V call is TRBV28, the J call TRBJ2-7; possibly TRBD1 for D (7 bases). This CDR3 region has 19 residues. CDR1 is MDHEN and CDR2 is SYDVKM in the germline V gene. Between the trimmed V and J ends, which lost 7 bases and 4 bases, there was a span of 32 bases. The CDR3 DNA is TGTGCCAGCACCATCACAACGATTCAATTGACAGGGAGGAAATACGAGCAGTACTTC. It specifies CASTITTIQLTGRKYEQYF.

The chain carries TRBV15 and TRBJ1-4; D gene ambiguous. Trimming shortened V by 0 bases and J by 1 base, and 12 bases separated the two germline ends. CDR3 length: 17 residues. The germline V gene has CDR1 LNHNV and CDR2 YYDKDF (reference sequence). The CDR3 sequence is CATSRESPTLTNEKLFF. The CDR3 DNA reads TGTGCCACCAGCAGAGAGTCGCCAACCCTAACTAATGAAAAACTGTTTTTT.

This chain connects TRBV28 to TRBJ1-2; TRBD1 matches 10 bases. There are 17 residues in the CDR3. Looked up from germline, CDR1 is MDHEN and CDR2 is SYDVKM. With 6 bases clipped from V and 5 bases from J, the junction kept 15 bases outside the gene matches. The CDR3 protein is CASSDMTGGASLYGYTF. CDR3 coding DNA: TGTGCCAGCAGCGACATGACAGGGGGCGCGTCATTATATGGCTACACCTTC.